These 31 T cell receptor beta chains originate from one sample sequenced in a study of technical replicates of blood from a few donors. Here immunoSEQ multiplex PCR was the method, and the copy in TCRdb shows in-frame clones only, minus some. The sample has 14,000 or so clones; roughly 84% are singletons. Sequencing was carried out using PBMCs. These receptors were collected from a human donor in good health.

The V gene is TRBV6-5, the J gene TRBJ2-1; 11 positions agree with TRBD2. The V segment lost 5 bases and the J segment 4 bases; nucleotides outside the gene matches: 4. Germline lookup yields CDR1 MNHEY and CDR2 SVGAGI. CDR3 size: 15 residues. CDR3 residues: CASSSGTSGYNEQFF. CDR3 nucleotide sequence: TGTGCCAGCAGTAGCGGGACTAGCGGATACAATGAGCAGTTCTTC.

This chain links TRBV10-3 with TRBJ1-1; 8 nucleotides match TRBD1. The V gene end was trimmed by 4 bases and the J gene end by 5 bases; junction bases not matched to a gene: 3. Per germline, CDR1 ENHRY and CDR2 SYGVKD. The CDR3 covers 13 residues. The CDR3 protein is CAISATGVTEAFF. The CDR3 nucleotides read TGTGCCATCAGTGCGACAGGGGTAACTGAAGCTTTCTTT.

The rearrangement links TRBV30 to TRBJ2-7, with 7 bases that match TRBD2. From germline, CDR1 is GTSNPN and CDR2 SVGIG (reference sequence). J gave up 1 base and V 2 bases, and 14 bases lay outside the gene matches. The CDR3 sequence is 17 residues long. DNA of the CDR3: TGTGCCTGGAGTATGGGGGGGGGTGCGGGATATTCCTACGAGCAGTACTTC. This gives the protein CAWSMGGGAGYSYEQYF.

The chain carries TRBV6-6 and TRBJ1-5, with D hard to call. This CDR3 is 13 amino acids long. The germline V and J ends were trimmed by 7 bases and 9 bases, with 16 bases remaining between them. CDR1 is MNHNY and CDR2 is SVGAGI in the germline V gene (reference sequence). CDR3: CASMPLLLGPQHF. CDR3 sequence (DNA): TGTGCCAGCATGCCACTGCTACTAGGGCCCCAGCATTTT.

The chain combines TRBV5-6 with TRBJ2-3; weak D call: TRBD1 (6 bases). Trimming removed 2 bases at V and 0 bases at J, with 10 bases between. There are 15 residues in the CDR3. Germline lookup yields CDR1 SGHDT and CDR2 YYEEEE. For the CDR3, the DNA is TGTGCCAGCAGCTTCGAGGACAGAAGCACAGATACGCAGTATTTT. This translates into CASSFEDRSTDTQYF.

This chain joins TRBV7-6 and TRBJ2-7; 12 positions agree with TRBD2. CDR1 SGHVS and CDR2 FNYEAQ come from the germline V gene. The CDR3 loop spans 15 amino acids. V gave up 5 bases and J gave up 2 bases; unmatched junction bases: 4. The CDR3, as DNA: TGTGCCAGCAGCCCACGACTAGCGGGGGCCTACGAGCAGTACTTC. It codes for CASSPRLAGAYEQYF.

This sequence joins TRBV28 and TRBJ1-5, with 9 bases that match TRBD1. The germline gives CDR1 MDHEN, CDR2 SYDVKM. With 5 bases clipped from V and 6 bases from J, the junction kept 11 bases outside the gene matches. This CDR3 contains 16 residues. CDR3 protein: CASSPDSGQGVQPQHF. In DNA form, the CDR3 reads TGTGCCAGCAGTCCGGATTCGGGACAGGGCGTTCAGCCCCAGCATTTT.

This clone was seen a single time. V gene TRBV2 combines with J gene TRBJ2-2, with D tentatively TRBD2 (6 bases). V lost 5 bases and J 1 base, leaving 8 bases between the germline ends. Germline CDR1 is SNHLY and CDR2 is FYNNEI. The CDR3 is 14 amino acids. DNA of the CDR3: TGTGCCAGCAGTTTTAGCGGGAACACCGGGGAGCTGTTTTTT. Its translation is CASSFSGNTGELFF.

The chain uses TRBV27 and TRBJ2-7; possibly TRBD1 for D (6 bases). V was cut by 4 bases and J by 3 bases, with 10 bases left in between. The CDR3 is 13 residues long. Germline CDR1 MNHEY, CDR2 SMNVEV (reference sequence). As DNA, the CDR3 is TGTGCCAGCAGTTCAACGGACAGCTACGAGCAGTACTTC. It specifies CASSSTDSYEQYF.

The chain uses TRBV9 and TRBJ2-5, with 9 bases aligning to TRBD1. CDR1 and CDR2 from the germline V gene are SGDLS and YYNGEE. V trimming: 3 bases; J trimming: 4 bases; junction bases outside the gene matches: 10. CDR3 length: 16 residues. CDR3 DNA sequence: TGTGCCAGCAGCGATACAGGGGGCCCGCGAGGAGAGACCCAGTACTTC. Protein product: CASSDTGGPRGETQYF.

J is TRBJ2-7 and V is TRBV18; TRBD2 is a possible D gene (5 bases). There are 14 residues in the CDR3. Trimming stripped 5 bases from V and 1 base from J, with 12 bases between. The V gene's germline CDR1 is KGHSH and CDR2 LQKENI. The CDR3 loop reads CASSSGVGSYEQYF. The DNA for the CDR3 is TGTGCCAGCTCATCCGGGGTCGGGTCCTACGAGCAGTACTTC.

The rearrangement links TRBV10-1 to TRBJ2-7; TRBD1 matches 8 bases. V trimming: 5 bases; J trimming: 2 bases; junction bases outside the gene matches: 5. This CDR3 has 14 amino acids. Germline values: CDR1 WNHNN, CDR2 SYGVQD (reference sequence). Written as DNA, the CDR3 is TGCGCCAGCAGTTCGGACAGGGTGACCTACGAGCAGTACTTC. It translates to CASSSDRVTYEQYF.

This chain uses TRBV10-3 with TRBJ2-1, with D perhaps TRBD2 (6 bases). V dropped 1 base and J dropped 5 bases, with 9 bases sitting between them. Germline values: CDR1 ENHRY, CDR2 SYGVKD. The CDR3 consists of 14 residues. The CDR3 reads CAISEYGGNNEQFF. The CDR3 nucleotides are TGTGCCATCAGTGAGTATGGCGGGAACAATGAGCAGTTCTTC.

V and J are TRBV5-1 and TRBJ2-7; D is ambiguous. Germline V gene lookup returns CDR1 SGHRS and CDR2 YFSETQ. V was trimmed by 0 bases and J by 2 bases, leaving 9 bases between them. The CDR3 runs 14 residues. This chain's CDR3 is CASSLVAEAYEQYF. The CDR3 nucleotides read TGCGCCAGCAGCTTGGTGGCAGAGGCCTACGAGCAGTACTTC.

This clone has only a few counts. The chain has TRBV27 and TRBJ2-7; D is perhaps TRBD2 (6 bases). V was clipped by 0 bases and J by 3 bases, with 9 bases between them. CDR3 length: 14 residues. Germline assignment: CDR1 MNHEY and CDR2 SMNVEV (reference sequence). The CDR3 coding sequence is TGTGCCAGCAGTTTATCGGTCGGGGGCTACGAGCAGTACTTC. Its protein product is CASSLSVGGYEQYF.

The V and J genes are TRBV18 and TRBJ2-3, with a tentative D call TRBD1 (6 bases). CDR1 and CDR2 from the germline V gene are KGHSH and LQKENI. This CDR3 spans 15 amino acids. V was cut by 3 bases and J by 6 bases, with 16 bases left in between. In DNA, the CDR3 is TGTGCCAGCTCACCGGGACGGCAGGGGTTGGATACGCAGTATTTT. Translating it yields CASSPGRQGLDTQYF.

The CDR3 DNA reads as TGTGCCAGCAGTCCCCGTGCGACAGGGGCTCCGATCGATGGCTACACCTTC. Translated, it gives CASSPRATGAPIDGYTF. The J gene is TRBJ1-2, the V gene TRBV2, with 8 bases fitting TRBD1. The CDR3 has 17 amino acids. Unmatched junction bases numbered 17, after V lost 5 bases and J lost 6 bases. The germline V gene encodes CDR1 SNHLY and CDR2 FYNNEI.

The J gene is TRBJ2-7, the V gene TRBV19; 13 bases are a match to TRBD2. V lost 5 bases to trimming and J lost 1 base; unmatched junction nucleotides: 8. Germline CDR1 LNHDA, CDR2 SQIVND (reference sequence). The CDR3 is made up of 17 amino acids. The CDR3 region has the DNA TGTGCCAGTAGTCCCGGACTAGCGGGGGACCCGTCCTACGAGCAGTACTTC. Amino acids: CASSPGLAGDPSYEQYF.

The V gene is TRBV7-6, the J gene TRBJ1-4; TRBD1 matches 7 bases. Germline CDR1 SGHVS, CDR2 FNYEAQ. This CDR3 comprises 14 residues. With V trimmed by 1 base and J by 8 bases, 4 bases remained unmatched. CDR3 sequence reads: CASSLVAGGEKLFF. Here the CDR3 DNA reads TGTGCCAGCAGCTTAGTTGCAGGGGGAGAAAAACTGTTTTTT.

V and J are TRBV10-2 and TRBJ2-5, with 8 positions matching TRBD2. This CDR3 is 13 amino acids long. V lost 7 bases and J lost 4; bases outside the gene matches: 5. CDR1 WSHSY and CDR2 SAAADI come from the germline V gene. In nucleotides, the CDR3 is TGCGCCAGCACAGCGGGAGCGGGAGAGACCCAGTACTTC. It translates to CASTAGAGETQYF.

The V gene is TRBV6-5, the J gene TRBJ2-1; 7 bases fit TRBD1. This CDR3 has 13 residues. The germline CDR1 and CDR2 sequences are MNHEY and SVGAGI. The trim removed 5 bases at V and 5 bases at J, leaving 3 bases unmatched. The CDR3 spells CASSQGVDNEQFF. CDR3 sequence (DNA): TGTGCCAGCAGTCAGGGGGTAGACAATGAGCAGTTCTTC.

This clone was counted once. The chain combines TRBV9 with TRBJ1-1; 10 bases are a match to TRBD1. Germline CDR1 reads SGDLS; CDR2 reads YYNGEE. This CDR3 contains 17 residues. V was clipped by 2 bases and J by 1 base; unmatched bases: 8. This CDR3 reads CASSVSRDRGGNTEAFF. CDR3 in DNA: TGTGCCAGCAGCGTTTCCCGGGACAGGGGCGGGAACACTGAAGCTTTCTTT. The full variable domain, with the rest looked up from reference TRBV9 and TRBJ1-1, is DSGVTQTPKHLITATGQRVTLRCSPRSGDLSVYWYQQSLDQGLQFLIQYYNGEERAKGNILERFSAQQFPDLHSELNLSSLELGDSALYFCASSVSRDRGGNTEAFFGQGTRLTVV.

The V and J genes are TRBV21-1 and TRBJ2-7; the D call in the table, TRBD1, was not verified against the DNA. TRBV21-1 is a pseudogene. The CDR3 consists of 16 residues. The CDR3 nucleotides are TGTGCCAGCAGCAAAGCTCCACAGGGGGGATTCTACGAGCAGTACTTC. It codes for CASSKAPQGGFYEQYF.

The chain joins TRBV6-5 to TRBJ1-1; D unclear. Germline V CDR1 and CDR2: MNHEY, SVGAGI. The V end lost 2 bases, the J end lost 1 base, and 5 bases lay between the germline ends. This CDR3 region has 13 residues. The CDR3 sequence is CASSYRQNTEAFF. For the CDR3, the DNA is TGTGCCAGCAGTTACCGACAGAACACTGAAGCTTTCTTT.

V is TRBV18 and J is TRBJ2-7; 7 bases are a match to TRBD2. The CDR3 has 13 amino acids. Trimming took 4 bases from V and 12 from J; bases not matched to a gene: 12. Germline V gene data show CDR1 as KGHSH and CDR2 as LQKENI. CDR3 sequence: CASSQGTGRDMYF. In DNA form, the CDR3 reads TGTGCCAGCTCACAAGGTACGGGGAGGGATATGTACTTC.

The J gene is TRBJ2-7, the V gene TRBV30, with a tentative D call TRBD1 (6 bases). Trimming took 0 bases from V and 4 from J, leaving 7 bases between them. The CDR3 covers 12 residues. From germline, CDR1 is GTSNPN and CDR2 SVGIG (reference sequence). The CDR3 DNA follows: TGTGCCTGGAGTGTACAGGGTTACGAGCAGTACTTC. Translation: CAWSVQGYEQYF.

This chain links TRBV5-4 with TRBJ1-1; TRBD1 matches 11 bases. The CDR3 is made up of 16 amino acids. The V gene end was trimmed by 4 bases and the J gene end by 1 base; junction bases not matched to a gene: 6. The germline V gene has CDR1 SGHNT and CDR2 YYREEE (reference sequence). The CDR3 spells CASSRTGQGANTEAFF. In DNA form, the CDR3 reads TGTGCCAGCAGCCGTACTGGACAGGGGGCGAACACTGAAGCTTTCTTT. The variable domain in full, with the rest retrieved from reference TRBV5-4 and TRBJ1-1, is ETGVTQSPTHLIKTRGQQVTLRCSSQSGHNTVSWYQQALGQGPQFIFQYYREEENGRGNFPPRFSGLQFPNYSSELNVNALELDDSALYLCASSRTGQGANTEAFFGQGTRLTVV.

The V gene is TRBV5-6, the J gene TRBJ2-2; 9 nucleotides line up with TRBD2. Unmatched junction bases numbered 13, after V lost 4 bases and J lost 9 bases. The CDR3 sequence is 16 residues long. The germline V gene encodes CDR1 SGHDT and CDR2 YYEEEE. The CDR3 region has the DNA TGTGCCAGCAGCGCCGGGACTAGCCCCCAAGGGAGGGAGCTGTTTTTT. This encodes CASSAGTSPQGRELFF.

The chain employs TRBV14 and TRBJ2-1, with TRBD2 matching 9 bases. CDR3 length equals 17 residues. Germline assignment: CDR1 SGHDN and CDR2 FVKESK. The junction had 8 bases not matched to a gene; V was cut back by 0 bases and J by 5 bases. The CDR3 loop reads CASSQDLVAGVNNEQFF. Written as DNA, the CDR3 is TGTGCCAGCAGCCAAGATTTGGTAGCGGGAGTCAACAATGAGCAGTTCTTC.

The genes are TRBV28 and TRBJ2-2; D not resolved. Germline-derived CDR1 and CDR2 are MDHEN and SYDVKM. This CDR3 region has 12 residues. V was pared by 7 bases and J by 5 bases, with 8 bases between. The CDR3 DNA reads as TGTGCCAGCACCCCACAGACCGGGGAGCTGTTTTTT. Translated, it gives CASTPQTGELFF.

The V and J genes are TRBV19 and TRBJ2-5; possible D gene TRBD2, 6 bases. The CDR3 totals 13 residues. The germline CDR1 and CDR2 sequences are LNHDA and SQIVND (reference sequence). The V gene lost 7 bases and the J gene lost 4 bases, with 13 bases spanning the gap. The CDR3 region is CASTPGGGETQYF. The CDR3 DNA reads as TGTGCCAGTACCCCCGGGGGTGGAGAGACCCAGTACTTC.